A single sample is the source of the 18 T cell receptor beta chains below, sequenced in a study of OX40 agonist ivuxolimab in advanced cancers. Generated by immunoSEQ multiplex PCR, the TCRdb table keeps only in-frame clones and is missing some. Seen here are almost 70,000 clones, roughly nine tenths observed once, and the top ten hold around 0.3%. The starting material was CD4+ or CD8+ T cells sorted from blood, obtained in a trial of the OX40 agonist ivuxolimab. The receptors derive from an adult with an advanced solid tumor such as melanoma, head and neck, liver or kidney cancer.

J is TRBJ2-6 and V is TRBV29-1; D unresolved. V shed 5 bases and J shed 0 bases, with 5 bases lying between them. The CDR3 has 13 amino acids. Per germline, CDR1 SQVTM and CDR2 ANQGSEA. The DNA for the CDR3 is TGCAGCGTTACGAGCTCTGGGGCCAACGTCCTGACTTTC. Translating it yields CSVTSSGANVLTF.

The chain links TRBV19 to TRBJ2-3; TRBD2 matches 12 bases. The CDR3 runs to 16 residues. Per the germline V gene, CDR1 is LNHDA and CDR2 is SQIVND (reference sequence). J gave up 5 bases and V 5 bases, and 8 bases lay outside the gene matches. CDR3 DNA sequence: TGTGCCAGTAGTTTGTCTAGCGGGAGGGCCGGAGATACGCAGTATTTT. Translating gives CASSLSSGRAGDTQYF.

This chain uses TRBV18 with TRBJ2-5; no clear D gene. Trimming pared 0 bases from V and 5 bases from J, leaving 10 bases between. The CDR3 length is 14 residues. Germline V gene data show CDR1 as KGHSH and CDR2 as LQKENI. The CDR3 nucleotides are TGTGCCAGCTCACCACCGGCCAGATTTGAGACCCAGTACTTC. It encodes CASSPPARFETQYF.

This chain connects TRBV18 to TRBJ1-1, with D perhaps matching TRBD1 (6 bases). This CDR3 region has 14 residues. Looked up from germline, CDR1 is KGHSH and CDR2 is LQKENI. V dropped 3 bases and J dropped 4 bases, with 12 bases sitting between them. CDR3 loop: CASSPGGSGTEAFF. DNA for the CDR3: TGTGCCAGCTCACCGGGGGGCTCAGGCACTGAAGCTTTCTTT.

V is TRBV6-1 and J is TRBJ1-6; D might be TRBD1 (6 bases). V lost 7 bases, J lost 4 bases, and 14 bases lay in between. The CDR3 loop spans 15 amino acids. Germline V CDR1 and CDR2: MNHNS, SASEGT. The CDR3 spells CASIRGGQYNSPLHF. In DNA, the CDR3 is TGTGCCAGCATCCGAGGTGGACAGTATAATTCACCCCTCCACTTT.

V usage is TRBV10-3 and J usage is TRBJ1-4; no clear D. CDR1 and CDR2 from the germline V gene are ENHRY and SYGVKD. Trimming removed 0 bases at V and 8 bases at J, with 10 bases between. The CDR3 runs to 14 residues. The CDR3 DNA reads TGTGCCATCAGTGAGTCGGGAGGCGGAGAAAAACTGTTTTTT. This translates into CAISESGGGEKLFF.

There are a few counts of this clone. V gene TRBV30 combines with J gene TRBJ2-7; tentative D call: TRBD2 (6 bases). CDR1 and CDR2 (germline): GTSNPN, SVGIG (reference sequence). V shed 8 bases and J shed 5 bases, with 22 bases lying between them. CDR3 length: 14 residues. CDR3 sequence: CAGEWGRGADEQYF. Here the CDR3 DNA reads TGTGCCGGGGAGTGGGGACGCGGGGCGGACGAGCAGTACTTC.

This clone was observed a handful of times. The CDR3 is CASSRAQNTEAFF. DNA of the CDR3: TGCGCCAGCAGCCGGGCCCAGAACACTGAAGCTTTCTTT. This rearrangement joins TRBV4-1 to TRBJ1-1; unclear D gene. Germline loops: CDR1 MGHRA, CDR2 YSYEKL. Trimming shortened V by 4 bases and J by 1 base, and 7 bases separated the two germline ends. The CDR3 consists of 13 residues.

This sequence joins TRBV28 and TRBJ2-5; D is tentatively TRBD1 or TRBD2 (5 bases each). Germline V gives CDR1 MDHEN, CDR2 SYDVKM. V lost 2 bases and J 3 bases, leaving 10 bases between the germline ends. The CDR3 spans 14 residues. This chain's CDR3 is CASSLPRGEETQYF. Here the CDR3 DNA reads TGTGCCAGCAGTTTACCGAGAGGGGAAGAGACCCAGTACTTC.

The genes are TRBV19 and TRBJ2-1; 11 positions match TRBD2. The CDR3 spans 18 residues. J gave up 0 bases and V 1 base, and 5 bases lay outside the gene matches. CDR1 and CDR2 (germline): LNHDA, SQIVND (reference sequence). The CDR3: CASSIGLLAGGSYNEQFF. For the CDR3, the DNA is TGTGCCAGTAGTATAGGTTTGCTAGCGGGAGGCTCCTACAATGAGCAGTTCTTC.

V is TRBV27 and J is TRBJ2-1; unclear D gene. The CDR3 covers 13 residues. CDR1 and CDR2 (germline): MNHEY, SMNVEV (reference sequence). V gave up 2 bases and J gave up 4 bases, with 6 bases separating them. CDR3 bases: TGTGCCAGCAGTTTAGCTAATTACAATGAGCAGTTCTTC. Amino acid sequence: CASSLANYNEQFF.

This chain connects TRBV10-3 to TRBJ2-5; weak D call: TRBD1 (7 bases). The CDR3 is 14 residues long. Germline V gene lookup returns CDR1 ENHRY and CDR2 SYGVKD. V lost 0 bases to trimming and J lost 5 bases, with 10 bases between them. CDR3 in amino acids: CAISESTGRETQYF. The DNA of the CDR3 is TGTGCCATCAGTGAGTCGACAGGGAGGGAGACCCAGTACTTC.

The rearrangement uses TRBV19 and TRBJ2-5, with TRBD2 identical over 11 bases. This CDR3 is 17 amino acids long. Germline V gene sequence: CDR1 LNHDA, CDR2 SQIVND (reference sequence). J lost 1 base, V lost 1 base, and 5 bases had no gene match. This chain's CDR3 is CASSIGTSGFLQETQYF. In DNA, the CDR3 is TGTGCCAGTAGTATAGGGACTAGCGGGTTTCTCCAAGAGACCCAGTACTTC.

The V gene is TRBV2, the J gene TRBJ1-1; D possibly corresponds to TRBD1 (5 bases). CDR1 and CDR2 (germline): SNHLY, FYNNEI. CDR3 length: 13 amino acids. V was cut by 6 bases and J by 1 base, with 9 bases left in between. CDR3 sequence reads: CASRGDGNTEAFF. CDR3 bases: TGTGCCAGCAGGGGGGACGGGAACACTGAAGCTTTCTTT.

This chain connects TRBV2 to TRBJ2-7; no clear D gene. V lost 0 bases and J 7 bases, leaving 10 bases between the germline ends. From germline, CDR1 is SNHLY and CDR2 FYNNEI. The CDR3 covers 13 residues. CDR3 amino acids: CASSEALGIEQYF. DNA of the CDR3: TGTGCCAGCAGTGAAGCGCTCGGTATTGAGCAGTACTTC. Full variable domain (outside the CDR3, taken from reference TRBV2 and TRBJ2-7): EPEVTQTPSHQVTQMGQEVILRCVPISNHLYFYWYRQILGQKVEFLVSFYNNEISEKSEIFDDQFSVERPDGSNFTLKIRSTKLEDSAMYFCASSEALGIEQYFGPGTRLTVT.

V gene TRBV28 combines with J gene TRBJ2-7; TRBD1 might be the D (5 bases). The CDR3 totals 13 residues. Germline assignment: CDR1 MDHEN and CDR2 SYDVKM. Trimming cost V 6 bases and J 2 bases, with 11 bases left between them. CDR3 coding DNA: TGTGCCAGCAGCCCCGACAGAACCTACGAGCAGTACTTC. It encodes CASSPDRTYEQYF.

This sequence joins TRBV10-3 and TRBJ1-1, with D maybe TRBD1 (5 bases). The ends were cut back, 10 bases at V and 4 bases at J, with 16 bases in the middle. CDR1 and CDR2 from the germline V gene are ENHRY and SYGVKD. This CDR3 spans 13 amino acids. As DNA, the CDR3 is TGTGCCACCGAAGGCAGGGCGAGCACTGAAGCTTTCTTT. Translating gives CATEGRASTEAFF.

This clone came up once. The gene calls are TRBV2 and TRBJ2-5, with D unclear. Germline V lookup: CDR1 SNHLY, CDR2 FYNNEI. The V gene lost 2 bases and the J gene lost 2 bases, with 12 bases spanning the gap. This CDR3 is 15 amino acids long. The CDR3 loop reads CASSEIFLRQETQYF. CDR3 nucleotides: TGTGCCAGCAGTGAAATTTTCCTCAGACAAGAGACCCAGTACTTC.